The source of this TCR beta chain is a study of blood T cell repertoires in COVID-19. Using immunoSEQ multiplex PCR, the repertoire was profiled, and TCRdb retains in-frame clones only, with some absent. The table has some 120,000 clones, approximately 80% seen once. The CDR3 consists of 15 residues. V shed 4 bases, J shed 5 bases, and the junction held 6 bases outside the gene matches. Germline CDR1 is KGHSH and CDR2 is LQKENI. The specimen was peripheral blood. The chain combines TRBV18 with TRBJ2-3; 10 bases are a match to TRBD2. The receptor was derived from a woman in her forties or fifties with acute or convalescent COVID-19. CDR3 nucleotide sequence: TGTGCCAGCTCACGGGTAGCGGGGGGTGAAGATACGCAGTATTTT. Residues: CASSRVAGGEDTQYF.